The entry below describes one T cell receptor beta chain. Its antigen is not yet known. One base away there is no much larger clone; base qualities are not given. These data come from a study of blood T cell repertoires in COVID-19 (dated by TCRdb to the early 2020s). With regard to the full study: The collaborator samples originated in the United States, Italy and Spain and spanned the acute and convalescent phases of COVID-19. The prospective study material was composed of cDNA or gDNA derived from T cells, B-cell-depleted T cells, or PBMCs. Subjects who had been exposed to COVID-19, were actively infected with it, or had recovered from it provided the deeply sampled blood TCRbeta repertoires that made up the dataset. A freely available public database, intended as a resource for researchers studying the immune response to SARS-CoV-2, is where the repertoires were released. Samples came from the ongoing ImmuneRACE study (first 160 participants) plus 1,254 subjects from 6 global collaborators. Nearly every sample came with metadata listing a de-identified subject ID, COVID-19 status, age in years and sex. HLA class I and class II types, where available, came from metadata supplied by the sample provider rather than from assay-based typing.

In the germline V gene (reference sequence), CDR1 corresponds to GTSNPN and CDR2 to SVGIG. The junction shows trimming of 8 bases on V and 5 bases on J, plus 16 bases between the germline ends. From the cysteine up to the phenylalanine, the CDR3 has a length of 13 residues. Only the CDR3 region is kept as DNA, spanning 39 bases read in frame from base 1. The immunoSEQ Assay, a bias-controlled multiplex PCR, was used to amplify TCRbeta CDR3 regions from genomic DNA. Concerning the study's data processing: Nucleated cell counts per sample were estimated from amplification of reference gene primers within the assay. Sequence reads were collapsed and filtered to measure the absolute abundance of every unique TCRbeta CDR3 rearrangement. For each sample, productive Simpson clonality was calculated by taking the square root of Simpson's diversity index across productive rearrangements. This immuneACCESS table, as held by TCRdb, lists in-frame sequences with V and J called but not all clones. Of the missing ones, under half trace to an unresolved V gene in checked studies; the others have no known cause. The DNA was the basis for D and trimming; V, J and clone size are from that table. This sample gives 200,000 to 300,000 clones in total; approximately 90% of them show up just once. 2% to 2.5% of the sample goes to the ten largest clones.

Participants in the prospective study were aged roughly 18 to 90 years, lived in about two dozen United States geographic areas, and enrolled through a virtual design. To assign participants to cohorts, the prospective study relied on clinical history that participants themselves reported in a screening survey and a study questionnaire. Each participant in the prospective study had whole blood, serum and a nasopharyngeal or oropharyngeal swab collected by mobile phlebotomists. Participants in the prospective study had the option to provide additional blood draws and questionnaires over a 2-month period. Blood samples from the prospective study were shipped frozen or at room temperature prior to DNA extraction. Findings and caveats that apply to the study as a whole: Clinical and demographic metadata were provided uncurated, with the amount varying by source and participant.

The sequence joins TRBV30 to TRBJ1-5, with TRBD1 perhaps the D gene, on 6 matching bases. The receptor was derived from a woman in her thirties or forties with acute COVID-19. Sequencing was performed on PBMCs or T cells enriched from blood (not recorded which). The nucleotide sequence is TGTGCCGCGACCGGGGGGCTTGATCAGCCCCAGCATTTT. Protein translation: CAATGGLDQPQHF. Supplemented by the reference TRBV30 and TRBJ1-5 proteins around the CDR3, the complete variable domain is SQTIHQWPATLVQPVGSPLSLECTVEGTSNPNLYWYRQAAGRGLQLLFYSVGIGQISSEVPQNLSASRPQDRQFILSSKKLLLSDSGFYLCAATGGLDQPQHFGDGTRLSIL.